This T cell receptor beta chain is drawn from a study of cytomegalovirus exposure and HLA in healthy donors (dated by TCRdb to about 2017). With regard to the full study: In an earlier analysis of some 550 of the donors, about 270 Gb of sequence data and 90 million to 120 million unique TCR beta sequences from 150 million to 200 million T cells were reported. An early release that covered fewer than 800 HLA-typed donors contained approximately 300 gigabases of sequencing data and tens of millions of unique TCR sequences. Among the roughly 380 genotyped donors, approximately 81% belonged to the genetic ancestry cluster associated with self-reported Caucasian donors. The study aimed to test whether cataloging public T cell receptors could reveal signatures of past pathogen exposure. The study used immunosequencing to profile the T cell repertoires of 666 subjects and linked those repertoires to cytomegalovirus serostatus. Besides the first cohort of 666 subjects, a separate validation cohort made up of 120 different subjects was used. To predict cytomegalovirus infection status, the study brought together high-throughput TCR immunosequencing, statistical association of individual TCRs with disease status, and machine learning. A later analysis re-examined previously published TCR beta repertoires from more than 600 donors and added high-resolution HLA genotyping to investigate patterns of TCR occurrence. In the later analysis, no new phenotypic data were used to find candidate immune exposures; instead, reliance was placed on TCR beta sequences and their occurrence across donors. An earlier analysis of roughly 580 of the donors used high-throughput TCR beta sequencing to judge whether each TCR beta V gene segment behaved as functional or pseudogenic. Donor age, sex, ethnicity and CMV serostatus were compiled together with the repertoire data. Genome-wide SNP genotypes for about 55% of the roughly 670 donors were used in a later genetic analysis, which treated that subset as a discovery cohort. Every repertoire in the discovery cohort had been generated on one and the same sequencing platform. HLA typing included class I and class II loci at four-digit resolution. Typing coverage differed by locus: A, B, C, DRB1 and DQB1 were typed in roughly 620-640 donors, DQA1 in about 500, DPA1 in over 600, and DPB1 in roughly 470. About 5 DR-DQ haplotypes were handled as single units for association and clustering, since linkage in the cohort was strong. Among roughly 400 genotyped donors of the cohort, an average of about 240,000 unique TCR beta nucleotide sequences were sequenced per donor, about a sixth of them non-productive. Overall study results and their limits: An association between a missense DCLRE1C variant and V-gene and J-gene trimming of TCR beta chains was found in a later genetic analysis and replicated in an independent cohort. In an earlier analysis of over 550 of the donors, most TCR beta V segments were observed in productive rearrangements about 87% or about 30% of the time, broadly matching IMGT annotations. In both the original and validation cohorts, the classifier was reported to diagnose cytomegalovirus status with high specificity and sensitivity. Roughly uniform sequencing depth across donors was assumed in presence/absence analyses, although this assumption may not hold. In a later analysis, TCR association rates were found to vary across HLA loci, with the most associated TCRs seen for DRB1 alleles and the fewest for HLA-C alleles. Correlated functional status among segregating V segments might be attributable to linkage disequilibrium, but an unknown experimental factor could not be ruled out. CMV serostatus was the only immune exposure information available for the cohort. In vitro tests confirmed that a few of the cytomegalovirus-associated TCR beta chains recognize cytomegalovirus antigens. At a false discovery rate of 0.05, a later analysis linked 16,951 TCR beta sequences to specific HLA alleles. Because counts were too low, seventeen rarely observed V segments, including chromosome 9 orphons, were excluded from the earlier analysis of 587 of the donors. In a later analysis, HLA-associated TCR beta chains showed more clonal expansion and lower generation probabilities than non-associated chains that were equally common. Because HLA typing was unavailable for some donors at each locus, only the typed subset was used in association tests. According to the authors, the approach could potentially be generalized to other disease states and immunological phenotypes. A total of roughly 160 TCR beta chains were listed by the study as associated with cytomegalovirus. The 87-base-pair reads could not distinguish some IMGT-functional V segments, including TRBV6-2 and TRBV6-3, so those segments were excluded. Assigning TCR associations to individual alleles was difficult when HLA alleles, especially DR and DQ, strongly co-occurred. A group of highly shared sequence variants was considered likely to be a technical artifact of the sequencing pipeline. A further reported finding was that TCR beta sequences accurately predicted the HLA-A and HLA-B alleles for most subjects in the first cohort. A later analysis found that most CMV-associated TCR beta chains appeared HLA-restricted, with HLA associations seemingly driven largely by CMV exposure. Only TCR beta chains were sequenced in this cohort, and the absence of alpha or paired-chain data limited detectable features. While some public TCRs were present in many individuals, most TCR sequences turned up only very rarely across donors. Compared with the roughly 670-donor mean, donors in an Asian-associated ancestry cluster had fewer N-insertions in productive TCRs, according to a later genetic analysis. According to a later analysis, parvovirus B19, influenza, CMV and Epstein-Barr virus appeared linked to several top co-occurrence clusters.

About this clone itself: The specificity of this receptor is unknown. Per-base qualities were not stored, and no clone one base away is much larger.

Library creation used the immunoSEQ multiplex PCR assay. For the multiplex PCR, a mixture combining 60 forward primers for TCR Vbeta segments and 13 reverse primers for TCR Jbeta segments was used. The CDR3 region of rearranged TCR beta genes was amplified from genomic DNA with a multiplex PCR assay. The Illumina HiSeq System was used to sequence the amplified TCR beta libraries as 87-base-pair reads. The original methods were these. A later analysis tallied 70 million to 100 million unique TCR beta chains across the approximately 670 repertoires, and about 10 million of those chains were shared by two or more donors. To remove PCR and sequencing errors, raw reads were error-corrected and collapsed into unique sequences using a nearest-neighbor algorithm that merged closely related sequences. V, D and J gene segments were assigned by aligning CDR3 sequences to IMGT reference sequences. For a sequence to be retained, a match of at least six nucleotides was required to both a V gene segment and a J gene segment. A rearrangement counted as productive if the CDR3 had no stop codons and remained in frame with V and J, and every other rearrangement counted as non-productive. Following IMGT convention, CDR3 was defined as the stretch from the second conserved V-encoded cysteine up to the conserved J-encoded phenylalanine. The earlier analysis of about 590 of the donors excluded sequences that lacked an unambiguous match to a single V gene segment. An earlier analysis of 500 to 700 of the donors classified V segments as functional when productive rearrangements were above 56.7% and as segregating when the standard deviation between donors was above 5%. A statistical classification framework was built for diagnosing cytomegalovirus status from the catalog of TCR beta chain sequences. A later analysis assigned V and J genes by comparing TCR nucleotide sequences with IMGT/GENE-DB human TR gene sequences. The TCRdist pipeline was used in a later analysis to assign CDR3 sequences and most-parsimonious VDJ recombination scenarios. In a later analysis, each TCR beta chain was defined by its CDR3 amino acid sequence together with its V-gene family, and reads without a unique V-gene family were excluded. To address suspected cross-contamination and a sequencing artifact, a later analysis removed 592 highly shared, low-generation-probability nucleotide sequences. A later analysis calculated a clonal expansion index for each public chain from normalized within-repertoire ranks of inferred template counts. Generation probabilities in a later analysis came from a VDJ recombination model fitted to out-of-frame rearrangements, and those results were checked against IGoR. Hypergeometric tests were used in a later analysis to score TCR-TCR, TCR-HLA and TCR-CMV co-occurrence, with a repertoire-size bias correction applied to the TCR pairs. A later analysis estimated false discovery rates by permuting HLA or CMV assignments 20 times. In a later analysis, co-occurring TCRs were grouped with DBSCAN, and TCRdist sequence similarity was added when clustering was performed within HLA-allele-positive subsets. Repertoires with fewer than 30,000 or more than 120,000 public chains were left out of co-occurrence clustering, as were four to six repertoires with anomalous nucleotide sharing. Imported from immuneACCESS, the table was reduced by TCRdb to in-frame sequences with V and J called. These copies leave out some clones; in studies compared against another copy, an unresolved V gene accounts for under half, and the cause of the remainder is not known. Clone size and the V and J calls come from that table; the DNA yielded D and trimming. The sample contains 100,000 or so clones, roughly 84% of them found a single time. The ten top clones hold around 1.9% of the sample.

The CDR3 covers 12 residues, taking in both the cysteine and the phenylalanine. The CDR3 DNA has 36 bases and is translated from base 1. For CDR1 and CDR2, the germline V gene lists SQVTM and ANQGSEA. The junction carries 10 bases between V and J, which are trimmed by 6 bases and 2 bases respectively. The cohort comprised 710 or so healthy bone marrow donors. All cohort members were sampled while nominally healthy, although unrecorded immune exposures were likely present. The donor tested CMV seronegative, placing the donor among the 350 or so seronegative members of the cohort. Each donor provided a peripheral blood sample, and peripheral blood mononuclear cells were used for TCR beta sequencing. The Qiagen DNeasy Blood Extraction Kit was used to extract genomic DNA from the blood cell samples.

The specimen sequenced was PBMCs. This chain joins TRBV29-1 to TRBJ1-1; TRBD1 is a possible D gene, resting on 5 matching bases. The TCR originated in a man aged 18 to 29 in good health and CMV-seronegative. The CDR3 reads as follows: CSVGGTNTEAFF. The nucleotide sequence is TGCAGCGTCGGGGGGACCAACACTGAAGCTTTCTTT.